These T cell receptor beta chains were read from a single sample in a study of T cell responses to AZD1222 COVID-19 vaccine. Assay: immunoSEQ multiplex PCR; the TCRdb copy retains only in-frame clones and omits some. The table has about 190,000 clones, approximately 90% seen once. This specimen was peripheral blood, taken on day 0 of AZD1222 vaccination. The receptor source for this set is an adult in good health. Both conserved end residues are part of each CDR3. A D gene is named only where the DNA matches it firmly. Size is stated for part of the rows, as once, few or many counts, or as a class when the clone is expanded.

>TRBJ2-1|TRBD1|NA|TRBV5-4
CASSLPKTGAAYNEQFF
TGTGCCAGCAGCTTACCGAAGACAGGGGCAGCCTACAATGAGCAGTTCTTC
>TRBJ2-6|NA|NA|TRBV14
CASSHPSGANVLTF
TGTGCCAGCAGCCACCCCTCTGGGGCCAACGTCCTGACTTTC
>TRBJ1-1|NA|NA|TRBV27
CASSLGPTGNTEAFF
TGTGCCAGCAGTCTAGGACCGACGGGGAACACTGAAGCTTTCTTT
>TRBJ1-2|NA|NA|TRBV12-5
CASGPLAGNYGYTF
TGTGCTAGCGGACCCCTTGCGGGAAACTATGGCTACACCTTC
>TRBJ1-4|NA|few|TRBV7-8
CASSSGGSGEKLFF
TGTGCCAGCAGCTCGGGAGGTTCGGGGGAAAAACTGTTTTTT
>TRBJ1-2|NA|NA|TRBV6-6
CASSNRVGYTF
TGTGCCAGCAGTAACAGGGTCGGCTACACCTTC
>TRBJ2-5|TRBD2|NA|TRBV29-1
CSVEGSGREAQYF
TGCAGCGTTGAAGGTAGCGGGAGGGAGGCCCAGTACTTC
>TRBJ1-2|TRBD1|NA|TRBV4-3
CASSQLTGATYGYTF
TGCGCCAGCAGCCAATTAACAGGGGCGACCTATGGCTACACCTTC
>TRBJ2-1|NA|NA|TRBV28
CASSRAATLSSSYNEQFF
TGTGCCAGCAGTAGGGCAGCTACCCTCAGCAGCTCCTACAATGAGCAGTTCTTC
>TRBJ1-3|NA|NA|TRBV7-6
CASSLVVFPPGLERNTIYF
TGTGCCAGCAGCTTAGTCGTCTTCCCTCCGGGCCTAGAAAGAAACACCATATATTTT
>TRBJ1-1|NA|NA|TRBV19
CASSIEETGLNTEAFF
TGTGCCAGTAGTATAGAAGAGACAGGCTTGAACACTGAAGCTTTCTTT